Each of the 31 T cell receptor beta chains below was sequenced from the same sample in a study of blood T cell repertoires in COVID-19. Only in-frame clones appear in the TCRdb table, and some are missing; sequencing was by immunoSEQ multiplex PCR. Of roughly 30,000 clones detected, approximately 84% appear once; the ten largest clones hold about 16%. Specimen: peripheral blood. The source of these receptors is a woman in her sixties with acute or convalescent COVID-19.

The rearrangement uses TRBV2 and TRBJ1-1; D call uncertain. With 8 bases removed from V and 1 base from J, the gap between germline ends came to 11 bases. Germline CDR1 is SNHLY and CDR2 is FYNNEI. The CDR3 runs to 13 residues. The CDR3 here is CASALLPNTEAFF. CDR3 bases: TGTGCCAGCGCGCTCTTGCCGAACACTGAAGCTTTCTTT.

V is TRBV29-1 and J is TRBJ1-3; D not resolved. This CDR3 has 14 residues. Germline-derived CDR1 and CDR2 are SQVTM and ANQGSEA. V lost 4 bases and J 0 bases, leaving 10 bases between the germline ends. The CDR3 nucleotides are TGCAGCGTTGTTTGGGCAGTCTCTGGAAACACCATATATTTT. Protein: CSVVWAVSGNTIYF.

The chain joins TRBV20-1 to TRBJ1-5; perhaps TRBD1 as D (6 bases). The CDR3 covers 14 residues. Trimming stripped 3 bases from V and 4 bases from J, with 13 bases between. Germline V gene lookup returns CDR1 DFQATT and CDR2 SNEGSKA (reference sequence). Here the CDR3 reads CSASSGQLNQPQHF. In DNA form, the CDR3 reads TGCAGTGCTAGTTCCGGACAGTTGAATCAGCCCCAGCATTTT.

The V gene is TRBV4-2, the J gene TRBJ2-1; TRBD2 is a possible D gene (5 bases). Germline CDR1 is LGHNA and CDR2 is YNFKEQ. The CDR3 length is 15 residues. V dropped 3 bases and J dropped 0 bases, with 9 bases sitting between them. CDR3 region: CASSQSSGSYNEQFF. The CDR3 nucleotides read TGTGCCAGCAGCCAGTCGAGCGGCTCCTACAATGAGCAGTTCTTC.

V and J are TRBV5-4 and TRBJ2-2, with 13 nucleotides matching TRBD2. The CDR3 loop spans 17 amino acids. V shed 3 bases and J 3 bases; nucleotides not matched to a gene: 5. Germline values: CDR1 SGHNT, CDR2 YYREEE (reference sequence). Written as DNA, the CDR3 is TGTGCCAGCAGCTGGGGAGGACTAGCGGGAGACACCGGGGAGCTGTTTTTT. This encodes CASSWGGLAGDTGELFF.

This chain's CDR3 is CAISPGDPQAFF. The CDR3, as DNA: TGTGCCATCAGCCCCGGGGATCCCCAAGCTTTCTTT. V gene TRBV10-3 combines with J gene TRBJ1-1; no clear D gene. Between the trimmed V and J ends, which lost 6 bases and 9 bases, there was a span of 14 bases. Germline V gene data show CDR1 as ENHRY and CDR2 as SYGVKD. The CDR3 sequence is 12 residues long.

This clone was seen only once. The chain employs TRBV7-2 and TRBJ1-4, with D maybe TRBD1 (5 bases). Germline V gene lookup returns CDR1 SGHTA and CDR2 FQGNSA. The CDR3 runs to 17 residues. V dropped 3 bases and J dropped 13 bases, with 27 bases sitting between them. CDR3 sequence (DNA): TGTGCCAGCAGCTTCCGAGCCCTGGGGCCGTCAATGAAGGGACTGTTTTTT. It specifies CASSFRALGPSMKGLFF.

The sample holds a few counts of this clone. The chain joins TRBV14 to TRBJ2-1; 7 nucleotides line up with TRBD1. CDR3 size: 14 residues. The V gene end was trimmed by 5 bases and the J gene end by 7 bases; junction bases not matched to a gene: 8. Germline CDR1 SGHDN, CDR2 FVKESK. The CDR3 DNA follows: TGTGCCAGCAGCGTTCGACAGGGTCGTAATGAGCAGTTCTTC. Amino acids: CASSVRQGRNEQFF.

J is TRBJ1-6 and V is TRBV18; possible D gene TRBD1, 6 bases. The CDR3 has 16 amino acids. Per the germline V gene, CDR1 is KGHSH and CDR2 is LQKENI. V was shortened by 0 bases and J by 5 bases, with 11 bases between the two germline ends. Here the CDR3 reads CASSPPGHRDNSPLHF. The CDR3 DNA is TGTGCCAGCTCACCACCAGGGCACAGGGATAATTCACCCCTCCACTTT.

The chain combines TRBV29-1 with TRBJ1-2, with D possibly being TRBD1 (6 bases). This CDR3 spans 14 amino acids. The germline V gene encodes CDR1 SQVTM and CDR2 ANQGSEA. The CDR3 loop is CREWIRGILYGYTF. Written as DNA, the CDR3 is TGCAGAGAATGGATCAGGGGTATTCTCTATGGCTACACCTTC.

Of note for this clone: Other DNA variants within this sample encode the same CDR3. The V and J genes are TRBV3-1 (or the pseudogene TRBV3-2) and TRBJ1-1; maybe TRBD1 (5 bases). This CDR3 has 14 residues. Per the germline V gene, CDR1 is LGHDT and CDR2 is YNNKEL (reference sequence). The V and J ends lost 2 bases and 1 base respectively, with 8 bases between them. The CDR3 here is CASSQRQKNTEAFF. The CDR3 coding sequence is TGTGCCAGCAGCCAAAGACAGAAGAACACTGAAGCTTTCTTT.

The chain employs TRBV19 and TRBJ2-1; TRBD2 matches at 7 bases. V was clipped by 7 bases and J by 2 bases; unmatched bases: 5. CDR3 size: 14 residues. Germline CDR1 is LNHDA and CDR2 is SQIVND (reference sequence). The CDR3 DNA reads TGTGCCAGTAAAGCCGGGACTACCTACAATGAGCAGTTCTTC. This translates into CASKAGTTYNEQFF.

Here the CDR3 reads CASQTYPEGGNILHF. DNA of the CDR3: TGTGCCAGCCAGACCTATCCCGAGGGTGGGAATATACTCCACTTT. The chain recombines TRBV6-5 with TRBJ1-6, with no clear D. V was trimmed by 8 bases and J by 16 bases, leaving 27 bases between them. There are 15 residues in the CDR3. Per germline, CDR1 MNHEY and CDR2 SVGAGI.

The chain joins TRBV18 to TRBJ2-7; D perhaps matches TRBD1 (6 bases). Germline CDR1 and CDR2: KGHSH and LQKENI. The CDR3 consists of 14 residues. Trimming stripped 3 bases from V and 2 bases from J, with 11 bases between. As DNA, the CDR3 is TGTGCCAGCTCACCGGGAAGGGGGACCTACGAGCAGTACTTC. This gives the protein CASSPGRGTYEQYF.

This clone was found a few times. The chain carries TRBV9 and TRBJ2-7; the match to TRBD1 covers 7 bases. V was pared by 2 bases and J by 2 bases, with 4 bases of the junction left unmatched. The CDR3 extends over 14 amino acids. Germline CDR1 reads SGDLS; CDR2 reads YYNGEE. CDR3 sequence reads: CASSVRDSPYEQYF. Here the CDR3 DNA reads TGTGCCAGCAGCGTCCGGGACAGCCCCTACGAGCAGTACTTC.

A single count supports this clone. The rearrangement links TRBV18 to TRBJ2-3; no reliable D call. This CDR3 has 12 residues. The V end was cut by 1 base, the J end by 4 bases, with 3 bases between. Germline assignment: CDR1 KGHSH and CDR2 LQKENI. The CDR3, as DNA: TGTGCCAGCTCACCACTCGCAGATACGCAGTATTTT. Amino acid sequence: CASSPLADTQYF.

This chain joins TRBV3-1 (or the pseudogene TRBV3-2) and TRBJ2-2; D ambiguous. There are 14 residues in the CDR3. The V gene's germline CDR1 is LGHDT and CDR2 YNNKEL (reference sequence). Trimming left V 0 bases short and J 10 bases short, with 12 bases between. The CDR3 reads CASSQDRVRKELFF. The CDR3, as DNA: TGTGCCAGCAGCCAAGATCGCGTCAGGAAGGAGCTGTTTTTT.

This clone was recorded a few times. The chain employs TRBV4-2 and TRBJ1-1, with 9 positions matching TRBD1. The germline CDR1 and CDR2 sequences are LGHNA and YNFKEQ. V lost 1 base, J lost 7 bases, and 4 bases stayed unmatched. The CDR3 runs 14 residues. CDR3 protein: CASSQGQGGGEAFF. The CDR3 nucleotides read TGTGCCAGCAGCCAAGGACAGGGGGGCGGTGAAGCTTTCTTT.

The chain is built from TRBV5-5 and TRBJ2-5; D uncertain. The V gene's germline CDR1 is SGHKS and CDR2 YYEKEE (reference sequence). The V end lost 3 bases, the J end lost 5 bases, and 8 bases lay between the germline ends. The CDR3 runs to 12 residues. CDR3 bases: TGTGCCAGCAGCTCTCAGGTTGAGACCCAGTACTTC. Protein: CASSSQVETQYF.

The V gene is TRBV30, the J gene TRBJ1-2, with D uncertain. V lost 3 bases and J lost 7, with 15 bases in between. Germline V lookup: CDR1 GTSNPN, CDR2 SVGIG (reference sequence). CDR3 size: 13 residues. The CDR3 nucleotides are TGTGCCTGGAGCCAACAACGGGGAGGTGGCTACACCTTC. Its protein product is CAWSQQRGGGYTF.

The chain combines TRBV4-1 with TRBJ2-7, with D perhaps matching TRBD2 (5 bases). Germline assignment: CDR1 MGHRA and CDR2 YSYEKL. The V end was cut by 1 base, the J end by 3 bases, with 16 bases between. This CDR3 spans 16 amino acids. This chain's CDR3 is CASSQAATGNHYEQYF. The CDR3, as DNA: TGCGCCAGCAGCCAAGCGGCCACGGGGAACCACTACGAGCAGTACTTC.

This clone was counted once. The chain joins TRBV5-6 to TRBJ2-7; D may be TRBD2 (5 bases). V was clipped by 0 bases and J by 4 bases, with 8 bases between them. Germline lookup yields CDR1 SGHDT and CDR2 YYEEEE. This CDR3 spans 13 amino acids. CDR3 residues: CASSLDRGYEQYF. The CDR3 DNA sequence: TGTGCCAGCAGCTTGGATCGCGGGTACGAGCAGTACTTC.

CDR3 loop: CASSPMGRSSYEQYF. The DNA of the CDR3 is TGTGCCAGCAGCCCGATGGGGAGAAGCTCCTACGAGCAGTACTTC. This chain connects TRBV9 to TRBJ2-7, with D perhaps matching TRBD2 (5 bases). CDR1 and CDR2 (germline): SGDLS, YYNGEE. The V gene lost 4 bases and the J gene lost 0 bases, with 14 bases spanning the gap. The CDR3 loop spans 15 amino acids.

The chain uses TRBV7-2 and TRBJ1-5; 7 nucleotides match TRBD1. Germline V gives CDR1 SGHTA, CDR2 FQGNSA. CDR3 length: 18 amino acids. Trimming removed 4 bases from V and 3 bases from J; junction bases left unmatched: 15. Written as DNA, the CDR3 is TGTGCCAGCAGCTCGAGCAGGGACAGCAGGTCCAACAATCAGCCCCAGCATTTT. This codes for CASSSSRDSRSNNQPQHF.

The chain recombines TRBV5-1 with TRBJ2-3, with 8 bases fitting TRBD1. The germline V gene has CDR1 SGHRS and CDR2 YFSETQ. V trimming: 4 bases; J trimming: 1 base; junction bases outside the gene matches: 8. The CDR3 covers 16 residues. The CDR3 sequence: CASSLPTGVGTDTQYF. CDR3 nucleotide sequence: TGCGCCAGCAGCCTCCCGACAGGGGTTGGCACAGATACGCAGTATTTT.

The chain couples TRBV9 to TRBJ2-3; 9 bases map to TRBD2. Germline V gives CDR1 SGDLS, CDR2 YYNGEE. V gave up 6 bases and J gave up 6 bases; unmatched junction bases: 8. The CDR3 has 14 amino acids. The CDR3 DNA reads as TGTGCCAGCAACATAGCGGGGGTGAGGGATACGCAGTATTTT. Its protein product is CASNIAGVRDTQYF.

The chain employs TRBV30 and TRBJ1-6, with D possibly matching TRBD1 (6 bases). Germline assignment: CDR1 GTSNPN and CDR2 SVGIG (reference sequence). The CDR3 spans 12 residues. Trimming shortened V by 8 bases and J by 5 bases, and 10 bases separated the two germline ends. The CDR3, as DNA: TGTGCCCAACAGGGTAATAATTCACCCCTCCACTTT. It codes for CAQQGNNSPLHF. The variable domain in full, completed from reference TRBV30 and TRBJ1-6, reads SQTIHQWPATLVQPVGSPLSLECTVEGTSNPNLYWYRQAAGRGLQLLFYSVGIGQISSEVPQNLSASRPQDRQFILSSKKLLLSDSGFYLCAQQGNNSPLHFGNGTRLTVT.

The CDR3 loop reads CASSLLRDGELFF. CDR3 DNA: TGTGCCAGCAGCTTACTGCGGGACGGGGAGCTGTTTTTT. V gene TRBV7-3 combines with J gene TRBJ2-2, with D possibly TRBD2 on 6 matching bases. Germline CDR1 SGHTA, CDR2 FQGTGA. V lost 2 bases, J lost 7 bases, and 8 bases lay in between. This CDR3 has 13 amino acids.

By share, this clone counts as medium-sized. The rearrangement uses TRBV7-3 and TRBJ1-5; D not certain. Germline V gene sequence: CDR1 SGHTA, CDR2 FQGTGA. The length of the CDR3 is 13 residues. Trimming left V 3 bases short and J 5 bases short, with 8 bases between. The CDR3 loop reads CASSLTKHQPQHF. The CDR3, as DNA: TGTGCCAGCAGCTTGACAAAGCATCAGCCCCAGCATTTT.

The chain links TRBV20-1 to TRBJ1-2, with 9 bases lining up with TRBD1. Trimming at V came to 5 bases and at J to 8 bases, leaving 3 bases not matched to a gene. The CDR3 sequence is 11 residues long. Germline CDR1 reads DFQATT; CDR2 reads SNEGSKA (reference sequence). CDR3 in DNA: TGCAGTGCTTACAGGGGGCGAGGCTACACCTTC. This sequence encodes CSAYRGRGYTF.

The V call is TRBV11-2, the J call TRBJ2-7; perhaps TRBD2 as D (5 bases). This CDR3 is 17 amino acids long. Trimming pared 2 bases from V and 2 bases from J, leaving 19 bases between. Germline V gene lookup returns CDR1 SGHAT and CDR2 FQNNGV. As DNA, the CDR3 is TGTGCCAGCAGCTTAATACCCGGCGGGCAGGCCCCCTACGAGCAGTACTTC. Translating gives CASSLIPGGQAPYEQYF.